A single sample gave rise to the 30 T cell receptor beta chains below, sequenced in a study of blood T cell repertoires in COVID-19. The table came from immunoSEQ multiplex PCR; TCRdb's copy has only in-frame clones and leaves some out. The data show around 260,000 clones, around 87% seen once. The sequencing input was peripheral blood. All receptors derive from a man aged 18 to 30 with active or convalescent COVID-19.

The chain employs TRBV29-1 and TRBJ1-2; TRBD1 aligns across 7 bases. The CDR3 sequence is 12 residues long. Germline-derived CDR1 and CDR2 are SQVTM and ANQGSEA. The ends lost 7 bases at V and 8 bases at J; junction bases unmatched: 10. The CDR3 is CSGRTGVGGYTF. CDR3 sequence (DNA): TGCAGCGGCAGAACAGGGGTAGGGGGCTACACCTTC.

This chain uses TRBV10-3 with TRBJ1-5, with D uncertain. Germline values: CDR1 ENHRY, CDR2 SYGVKD. The CDR3 is 17 residues long. V gave up 0 bases and J gave up 0 bases, with 12 bases separating them. This CDR3 is CAISESFNFNSNQPQHF. DNA of the CDR3: TGTGCCATCAGTGAGTCGTTTAACTTTAATAGCAATCAGCCCCAGCATTTT.

The DNA for the CDR3 is TGTGCCACCAGCAGAGGGGGGGATACCTACGAGCAGTACTTC. Translation: CATSRGGDTYEQYF. The rearrangement uses TRBV15 and TRBJ2-7; possible D gene TRBD2, 6 bases. Germline CDR1 is LNHNV and CDR2 is YYDKDF (reference sequence). Trimming removed 1 base at V and 2 bases at J, with 9 bases between. This CDR3 comprises 14 residues. Filled out from reference TRBV15 and TRBJ2-7, the complete variable domain reads DAMVIQNPRYQVTQFGKPVTLSCSQTLNHNVMYWYQQKSSQAPKLLFHYYDKDFNNEADTPDNFQSRRPNTSFCFLDIRSPGLGDTAMYLCATSRGGDTYEQYFGPGTRLTVT.

The V gene is TRBV2, the J gene TRBJ1-6; perhaps TRBD1 as D (6 bases). Germline V gives CDR1 SNHLY, CDR2 FYNNEI. V lost 3 bases and J 10 bases, leaving 22 bases between the germline ends. The CDR3 spans 17 residues. The CDR3 loop is CASSEAEITGGGSPLHF. The CDR3 DNA follows: TGTGCCAGCAGTGAGGCAGAAATTACGGGGGGCGGCTCACCCCTCCACTTT.

J is TRBJ1-1 and V is TRBV28, with TRBD1 as a possible D gene (6 bases). The germline CDR1 and CDR2 sequences are MDHEN and SYDVKM. The CDR3 is 15 amino acids. With 5 bases removed from V and 7 bases from J, the gap between germline ends came to 20 bases. The chain's CDR3 is CASSLTNTGRHEAFF. The CDR3 bases are TGTGCCAGCAGTCTGACTAATACAGGGCGGCATGAAGCTTTCTTT.

This chain links TRBV5-1 with TRBJ1-1; the D is unclear. The V and J ends lost 0 bases and 11 bases respectively, with 17 bases between them. The CDR3 consists of 14 residues. CDR1 is SGHRS, CDR2 YFSETQ, per germline. This CDR3 is CASSLAGGREEAFF. CDR3 DNA: TGCGCCAGCAGCTTGGCGGGAGGGCGTGAGGAGGCTTTCTTT.

The chain employs TRBV6-5 and TRBJ2-2; TRBD1 is a possible D gene (6 bases). CDR3 length: 12 amino acids. Germline assignment: CDR1 MNHEY and CDR2 SVGAGI. V was cut by 10 bases and J by 4 bases, with 10 bases left in between. This CDR3 is CANRRGTGELFF. The CDR3 DNA reads as TGTGCCAACCGCAGGGGCACCGGGGAGCTGTTTTTT.

Regarding this clone: The sample contains more than one DNA sequence encoding this CDR3. The chain couples TRBV9 to TRBJ1-6; D may be TRBD1 (6 bases). Germline lookup yields CDR1 SGDLS and CDR2 YYNGEE. This CDR3 spans 14 amino acids. Trimming stripped 0 bases from V and 7 bases from J, with 8 bases between. CDR3 region: CASSVEGENSPLHF. CDR3 DNA sequence: TGTGCCAGCAGCGTAGAGGGGGAAAATTCACCCCTCCACTTT.

The sample holds one count of this clone. This chain links TRBV9 with TRBJ1-1, with D unresolved. Germline CDR1 is SGDLS and CDR2 is YYNGEE. V lost 3 bases, J lost 1 base, and 10 bases lay in between. This CDR3 has 14 residues. CDR3 protein: CASSARTANTEAFF. The CDR3 DNA follows: TGTGCCAGCAGCGCACGAACAGCGAACACTGAAGCTTTCTTT. Together with reference TRBV9 and TRBJ1-1, the CDR3 gives the full variable domain: DSGVTQTPKHLITATGQRVTLRCSPRSGDLSVYWYQQSLDQGLQFLIQYYNGEERAKGNILERFSAQQFPDLHSELNLSSLELGDSALYFCASSARTANTEAFFGQGTRLTVV.

V gene TRBV28 combines with J gene TRBJ1-6; D might be TRBD1 (5 bases). The CDR3 sequence is 12 residues long. Germline V CDR1 and CDR2: MDHEN, SYDVKM. The ends were cut back, 5 bases at V and 8 bases at J, with 7 bases in the middle. CDR3 DNA: TGTGCCAGCAGTCCAGGGTATTCACCCCTCCACTTT. Translating it yields CASSPGYSPLHF.

The rearrangement links TRBV4-1 to TRBJ1-5, with a weak D call TRBD1 (5 bases). Between the trimmed V and J ends, which lost 0 bases and 6 bases, there was a span of 12 bases. The CDR3 spans 15 residues. Germline loops: CDR1 MGHRA, CDR2 YSYEKL. CDR3 loop: CASSQDYGGRQPQHF. CDR3 in DNA: TGCGCCAGCAGCCAAGATTACGGGGGACGTCAGCCCCAGCATTTT.

The V and J genes are TRBV6-1 and TRBJ2-7; D may be TRBD2 (6 bases). V shed 0 bases and J shed 2 bases, with 11 bases lying between them. This CDR3 is built from 15 residues. Germline V CDR1 and CDR2: MNHNS, SASEGT. In DNA, the CDR3 is TGTGCCAGCAGTGAAGCCCTACGGGGGACCTACGAGCAGTACTTC. This translates into CASSEALRGTYEQYF.

This rearrangement joins TRBV6-5 to TRBJ2-7; maybe TRBD1 (6 bases). The CDR3 loop spans 14 amino acids. Trimming removed 4 bases from V and 0 bases from J, with 10 bases in between. The germline gives CDR1 MNHEY, CDR2 SVGAGI. CDR3 loop: CASSSADSSYEQYF. For the CDR3, the DNA is TGTGCCAGCAGTTCCGCGGACAGCTCCTACGAGCAGTACTTC.

The rearrangement joins TRBV19 to TRBJ1-4, with TRBD1 identical over 10 bases. The CDR3 loop spans 14 amino acids. The germline gives CDR1 LNHDA, CDR2 SQIVND (reference sequence). After removal of 6 bases from V and 5 bases from J, the junction contained 3 bases not matched to a gene. CDR3 loop: CASRTGQGNEKLFF. The CDR3 DNA reads TGTGCCAGTAGAACGGGACAGGGGAATGAAAAACTGTTTTTT.

The V and J genes are TRBV7-3 and TRBJ2-1, with a weak D call TRBD2 (6 bases). The V end was cut by 1 base, the J end by 7 bases, with 17 bases between. CDR1 and CDR2 from the germline V gene are SGHTA and FQGTGA. The CDR3 consists of 16 residues. CDR3 in amino acids: CASSLMENFGGNEQFF. For the CDR3, the DNA is TGTGCCAGCAGCTTAATGGAGAACTTCGGGGGAAATGAGCAGTTCTTC. Full variable domain (outside the CDR3, taken from reference TRBV7-3 and TRBJ2-1): GAGVSQTPSNKVTEKGKYVELRCDPISGHTALYWYRQSLGQGPEFLIYFQGTGAADDSGLPNDRFFAVRPEGSVSTLKIQRTERGDSAVYLCASSLMENFGGNEQFFGPGTRLTVL.

The V and J genes are TRBV5-1 and TRBJ2-5; 7 nucleotides align to TRBD1. In germline, CDR1 is SGHRS, CDR2 YFSETQ. V lost 4 bases and J lost 5; bases outside the gene matches: 8. This CDR3 is built from 14 residues. CDR3 DNA: TGCGCCAGCAGCCCCTCAGGGGGACGGGAGACCCAGTACTTC. As protein: CASSPSGGRETQYF.

The chain joins TRBV6-1 to TRBJ1-1, with 8 bases lining up with TRBD1. The V gene's germline CDR1 is MNHNS and CDR2 SASEGT. This CDR3 contains 14 residues. J gave up 3 bases and V 3 bases, and 3 bases lay outside the gene matches. The CDR3 nucleotides read TGTGCCAGCAGTGACAGGGGGCGCGACACTGAAGCTTTCTTT. Encoded protein: CASSDRGRDTEAFF.

The V call is TRBV7-3, the J call TRBJ2-3; 8 bases are shared with TRBD2. This CDR3 is 14 amino acids long. Per germline, CDR1 SGHTA and CDR2 FQGTGA. V was pared by 8 bases and J by 4 bases, with 8 bases of the junction left unmatched. This CDR3 is CASAPGGTPDTQYF. CDR3 nucleotides: TGTGCCAGCGCCCCGGGAGGGACCCCAGATACGCAGTATTTT.

This chain connects TRBV10-3 to TRBJ1-6, with TRBD1 matching 8 bases. The germline V gene encodes CDR1 ENHRY and CDR2 SYGVKD. Trimming cost V 6 bases and J 7 bases; bases outside gene matches: 5. The CDR3 is 14 residues long. The CDR3 protein is CAIRTGDSNSPLHF. In DNA form, the CDR3 reads TGTGCCATCAGGACAGGGGACTCGAATTCACCCCTCCACTTT.

The chain recombines TRBV3-1 (or the pseudogene TRBV3-2) with TRBJ1-6; D might be TRBD1 (6 bases). The germline V and J ends were trimmed by 0 bases and 7 bases, with 7 bases remaining between them. CDR1 LGHDT and CDR2 YNNKEL come from the germline V gene (reference sequence). The CDR3 sequence is 14 residues long. CDR3 loop: CASSQDRGNSPLHF. The CDR3 DNA reads as TGTGCCAGCAGCCAAGACAGGGGAAATTCACCCCTCCACTTT.

The chain couples TRBV12-3 or TRBV12-4 to TRBJ2-5; perhaps TRBD2 as D (6 bases). V gave up 6 bases and J gave up 0 bases, with 8 bases separating them. This CDR3 has 13 amino acids. CDR3 region: CASSGSNQETQYF. The CDR3 DNA follows: TGTGCCAGCAGCGGGAGTAACCAAGAGACCCAGTACTTC.

The rearrangement uses TRBV5-1 and TRBJ1-4; D unresolved. Germline lookup yields CDR1 SGHRS and CDR2 YFSETQ. Trimming cost V 4 bases and J 0 bases, with 10 bases left between them. This CDR3 is 15 amino acids long. CDR3 protein: CASSPTSATNEKLFF. The CDR3 DNA is TGCGCCAGCAGCCCTACAAGCGCAACTAATGAAAAACTGTTTTTT.

The chain is built from TRBV30 and TRBJ1-6; 10 bases map to TRBD1. Unmatched junction bases numbered 9, after V lost 3 bases and J lost 10 bases. The CDR3 runs 15 residues. CDR1 and CDR2 from the germline V gene are GTSNPN and SVGIG (reference sequence). The chain's CDR3 is CAWREQWTGGSPLHF. CDR3 DNA: TGTGCCTGGAGGGAACAGTGGACAGGGGGGTCACCCCTCCACTTT.

The chain joins TRBV24-1 to TRBJ2-3; 9 bases line up with TRBD1. The germline V gene has CDR1 KGHDR and CDR2 SFDVKD. With 9 bases clipped from V and 9 bases from J, the junction kept 9 bases outside the gene matches. The CDR3 contains 13 residues. CDR3: CATSGQGVPTQYF. In DNA, the CDR3 is TGTGCCACCTCGGGACAGGGCGTCCCCACGCAGTATTTT.

The CDR3 region is CASSSPTSTEAFF. DNA of the CDR3: TGTGCCAGCAGTTCCCCGACTTCCACTGAAGCTTTCTTT. The chain joins TRBV28 to TRBJ1-1, with D hard to call. This CDR3 is built from 13 residues. The V gene lost 4 bases and the J gene lost 4 bases, with 10 bases spanning the gap. Germline values: CDR1 MDHEN, CDR2 SYDVKM.

The chain joins TRBV6-4 to TRBJ2-3; 10 nucleotides line up with TRBD1. The germline CDR1 and CDR2 sequences are MRHNA and SNTAGT. V trimming: 6 bases; J trimming: 4 bases; junction bases outside the gene matches: 7. The CDR3 spans 15 residues. The CDR3 here is CASRRDRGSADTQYF. DNA of the CDR3: TGTGCCAGCAGGCGGGACAGGGGAAGCGCAGATACGCAGTATTTT.

V usage is TRBV7-2 and J usage is TRBJ1-1; D might be TRBD1 (6 bases). The germline gives CDR1 SGHTA, CDR2 FQGNSA. The CDR3 consists of 14 residues. Trimming took 5 bases from V and 5 from J, leaving 15 bases between them. The CDR3 loop is CASSQGTGWTEAFF. CDR3 nucleotides: TGTGCCAGCAGCCAAGGAACAGGGTGGACTGAAGCTTTCTTT.

The CDR3 here is CASSPGTAFLPYEQYF. The CDR3 DNA follows: TGTGCCAGCTCACCCGGGACAGCTTTTCTCCCCTACGAGCAGTACTTC. The V and J genes are TRBV18 and TRBJ2-7, with TRBD1 identical over 7 bases. Trimming at V came to 3 bases and at J to 2 bases, leaving 10 bases not matched to a gene. From germline, CDR1 is KGHSH and CDR2 LQKENI. This CDR3 contains 16 residues.

The chain employs TRBV4-2 and TRBJ1-3; 8 bases are shared with TRBD1. CDR3 length: 19 residues. Germline V gives CDR1 LGHNA, CDR2 YNFKEQ. With 3 bases clipped from V and 0 bases from J, the junction kept 13 bases outside the gene matches. The CDR3 loop is CASSHPPTGTGASGNTIYF. The CDR3, as DNA: TGTGCCAGCAGCCACCCTCCCACCGGGACAGGAGCCTCTGGAAACACCATATATTTT.

The chain joins TRBV18 to TRBJ2-1; 12 bases match TRBD1. Germline V CDR1 and CDR2: KGHSH, LQKENI. This CDR3 has 17 residues. V trimming: 3 bases; J trimming: 7 bases; junction bases outside the gene matches: 10. CDR3 nucleotide sequence: TGTGCCAGCTCACCTTTGTCCGGGACAGGGGGCAAAAATGAGCAGTTCTTC. Its protein is CASSPLSGTGGKNEQFF.